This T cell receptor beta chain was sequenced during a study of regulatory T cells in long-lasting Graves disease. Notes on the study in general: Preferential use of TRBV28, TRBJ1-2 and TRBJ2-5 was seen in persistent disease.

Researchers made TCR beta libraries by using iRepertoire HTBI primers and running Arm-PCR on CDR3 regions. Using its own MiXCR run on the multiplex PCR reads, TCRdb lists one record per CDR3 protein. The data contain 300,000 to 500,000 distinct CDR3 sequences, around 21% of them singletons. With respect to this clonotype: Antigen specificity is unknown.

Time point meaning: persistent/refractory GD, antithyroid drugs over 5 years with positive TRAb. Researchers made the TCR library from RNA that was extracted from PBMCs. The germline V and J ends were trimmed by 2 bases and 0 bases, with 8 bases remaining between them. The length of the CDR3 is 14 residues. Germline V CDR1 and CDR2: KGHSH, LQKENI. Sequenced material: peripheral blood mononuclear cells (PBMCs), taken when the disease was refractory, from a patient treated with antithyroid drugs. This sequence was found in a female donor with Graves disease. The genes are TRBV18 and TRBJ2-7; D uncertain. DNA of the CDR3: TGTGCCAGCTCACCATCCATCTCCTCCTACGAGCAGTACTTC. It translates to CASSPSISSYEQYF. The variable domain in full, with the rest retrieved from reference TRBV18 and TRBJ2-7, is NAGVMQNPRHLVRRRGQEARLRCSPMKGHSHVYWYRQLPEEGLKFMVYLQKENIIDESGMPKERFSAEFPKEGPSILRIQQVVRGDSAAYFCASSPSISSYEQYFGPGTRLTVT.